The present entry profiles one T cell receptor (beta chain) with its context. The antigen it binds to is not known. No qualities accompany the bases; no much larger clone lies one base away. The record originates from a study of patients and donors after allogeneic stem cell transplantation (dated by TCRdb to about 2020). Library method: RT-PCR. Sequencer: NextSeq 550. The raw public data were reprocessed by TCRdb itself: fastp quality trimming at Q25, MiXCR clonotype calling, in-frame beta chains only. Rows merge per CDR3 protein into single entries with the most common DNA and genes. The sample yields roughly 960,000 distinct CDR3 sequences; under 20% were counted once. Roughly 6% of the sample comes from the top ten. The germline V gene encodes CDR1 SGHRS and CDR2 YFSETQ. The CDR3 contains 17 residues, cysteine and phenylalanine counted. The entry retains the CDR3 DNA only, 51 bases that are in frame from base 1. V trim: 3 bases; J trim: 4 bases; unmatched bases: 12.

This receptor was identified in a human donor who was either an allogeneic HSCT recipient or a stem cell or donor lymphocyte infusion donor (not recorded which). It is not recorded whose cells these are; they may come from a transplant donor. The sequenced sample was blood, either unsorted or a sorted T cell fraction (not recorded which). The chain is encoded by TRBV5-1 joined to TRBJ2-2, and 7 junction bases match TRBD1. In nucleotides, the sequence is TGCGCCAGCAGCTGGGGTGGAAGGGGGCGCGGCACCGGGGAGCTGTTTTTT. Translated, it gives CASSWGGRGRGTGELFF. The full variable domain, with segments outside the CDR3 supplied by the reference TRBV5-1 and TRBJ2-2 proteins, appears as KAGVTQTPRYLIKTRGQQVTLSCSPISGHRSVSWYQQTPGQGLQFLFEYFSETQRNKGNFPGRFSGRQFSNSRSEMNVSTLELGDSALYLCASSWGGRGRGTGELFFGEGSRLTVL.